This TCR beta chain stems from a study of regulatory T cells in long-lasting Graves disease. Study observations and caveats: Shared public clonotypes totalled approximately 3,000 in persistent patients, compared with about 960 in new patients. TRBV28, TRBJ1-2 and TRBJ2-5 were favored in persistent disease.

For this clonotype: The antigen is undetermined. The germline gene is not matched at one end of the junction; a read error may be the cause.

Building of the TCR beta libraries involved iRepertoire HTBI primers and Arm-PCR of CDR3 regions. TCRdb ran MiXCR on the multiplex PCR reads and lists one entry per CDR3 protein. The top ten clones hold around 20% of a sample with about 200,000 distinct CDR3 sequences, about 16% of them seen once. The time point here: newly diagnosed GD, antithyroid drugs for less than 3 months. The TCR library was made from RNA extracted from PBMCs. The CDR3 has 11 residues. The germline V gene has CDR1 SGHTA and CDR2 FQGTGA. This TCR was sampled from a female donor with Graves disease. The V and J genes are TRBV7-3 and TRBJ1-1; weak D call: TRBD1 (6 bases). Sequencing was performed on peripheral blood mononuclear cells (PBMCs), taken at new diagnosis, from a patient treated with antithyroid drugs. The CDR3 loop is CAGARGTEAFF. CDR3 sequence (DNA): TGTGCCGGGGCCAGGGGTACTGAAGCTTTCTTC.